This TCR beta chain was sequenced for a study of T-cell reconstitution after alpha-beta-depleted transplantation in children. It was with unique molecular identifiers that the TCRbeta library was prepared. TCRdb re-called the PCR reads with MiXCR, one entry per CDR3 protein. The top ten clones hold roughly a tenth of a sample with about 120,000 distinct CDR3 sequences, roughly 23% of them seen once. This clonotype was seen repeatedly, ten times or more. What it binds is not known. Looked up from germline, CDR1 is SGHTA and CDR2 is FQGTGA. V lost 5 bases and J lost 2; bases outside the gene matches: 17. The CDR3 has 19 residues. Broader study findings: T-cell counts and diversity at one year post-transplant came mainly from newly produced T cells. Expanded graft clones numbering several hundred reportedly gave rise to alpha-beta T cells about two months after transplant. Surviving thymic progenitors and recipient T cells were the source of high TCRbeta diversity at day 60 in some patients.

This TCR was sampled from a male patient aged 2-9 years who had a stem cell transplant for chronic granulomatous disease, so the T cells may come from the graft donor. The rearrangement links TRBV7-3 to TRBJ2-2; 7 bases match TRBD1. The specimen was PBMCs, mostly from graft donor cells, collected 180 days after TCRalphabeta/CD19-depleted stem cell transplant. Here the CDR3 DNA reads TGTGCCAGCAGCGTAAACAGGGGTTCCCCCTCCTTTAACACCGGGGAGCTGTTTTTT. Protein: CASSVNRGSPSFNTGELFF.